This T cell receptor (beta chain) is drawn from a study of CD4 T cells in relation to SARS-CoV-2 and coronaviruses. Data came from immunoSEQ multiplex PCR; TCRdb stores just in-frame clones and leaves some out. The profile shows 20,000 to 25,000 clones, about 75% of them singletons. CD4+ T cells from unexposed donors were obtained before the COVID-19 pandemic (2011-2018). CD4+ T cells were isolated from the cells after more than nine days of culture. Broader study findings: In around 60% of donors, memory CD4+ clonotypes crossrecognized SARS-CoV-2 and at least one common cold coronavirus spike.

This CDR3 region has 17 residues. Germline CDR1 is KGHSH and CDR2 is LQKENI. The V segment lost 3 bases and the J segment 5 bases; nucleotides outside the gene matches: 12. Notes on this clone: Its antigen is as yet unknown.

Sequenced input: CD4+ T cells from PBMCs, cultured in vitro. The TCR originated in a human donor in good health. V and J are TRBV18 and TRBJ2-1, with 8 bases identical to TRBD2. DNA of the CDR3: TGTGCCAGCTCACCGAGGATAGCGGGAATGCCCAACAATGAGCAGTTCTTC. Translated, it gives CASSPRIAGMPNNEQFF. The full variable domain, with the rest looked up from reference TRBV18 and TRBJ2-1, is NAGVMQNPRHLVRRRGQEARLRCSPMKGHSHVYWYRQLPEEGLKFMVYLQKENIIDESGMPKERFSAEFPKEGPSILRIQQVVRGDSAAYFCASSPRIAGMPNNEQFFGPGTRLTVL.